These 12 T cell receptor beta chains were sequenced from one sample in a study of post-analysis software for immune sequencing data. Notes on the study in general: TRBV segments more frequent in patients than in controls numbered roughly 5 and included TRBV5-6, TRBV5-1 and TRBV20-1.

For these receptors, no antigen is known. Every TCR beta cDNA library bore unique molecular identifiers. Each CDR3 protein gets one entry after TCRdb re-called the PCR reads with MiXCR. The sample contains roughly 670,000 distinct CDR3 sequences, 59% of which appear only once. The specimen sequenced was blood. These receptors were obtained from a girl between 2 and 10 years old with multiple sclerosis.

This sequence joins TRBV27 and TRBJ1-1; no firm D call. V was pared by 5 bases and J by 0 bases, with 10 bases between. Per the germline V gene, CDR1 is MNHEY and CDR2 is SMNVEV (reference sequence). The CDR3 runs to 14 residues. CDR3 DNA: TGTGCCAGCAGTCATCAAGGGTTGAACACTGAAGCTTTCTTT. It yields the protein CASSHQGLNTEAFF.

This rearrangement joins TRBV7-2 to TRBJ2-5, with unresolved D. CDR1 and CDR2 from the germline V gene are SGHTA and FQGNSA. Trimming removed 1 base at V and 7 bases at J, with 7 bases between. The CDR3 totals 12 residues. CDR3 sequence (DNA): TGTGCCAGCAGCTTAGGCTCGGGGACCCAGTACTTC. Its translation is CASSLGSGTQYF.

In regard to this clonotype: Since no conserved phenylalanine or tryptophan closes the CDR3, a read error is the likely cause. The chain couples TRBV3-1 to TRBJ2-2, with TRBD1 matching 8 bases. CDR1 and CDR2 from the germline V gene are LGHDT and YNNKEL (reference sequence). Losses at the gene ends were 4 bases for V and 6 bases for J; bases not matched to a gene: 10. The length of the CDR3 is 16 residues. CDR3: CASSPTGVHQSGELFL. In DNA, the CDR3 is TGTGCCAGCAGCCCGACAGGGGTTCACCAGTCCGGGGAGCTGTTTTTG.

J is TRBJ1-1 and V is TRBV5-1; D gene ambiguous. Germline assignment: CDR1 SGHRS and CDR2 YFSETQ. This CDR3 region has 15 residues. V lost 2 bases and J 6 bases, leaving 17 bases between the germline ends. The DNA of the CDR3 is TGCGCCAGCAGCTTCGGGCGCGCCGATGGATCTGAAGCTTTCTTT. Its translation is CASSFGRADGSEAFF.

The chain combines TRBV15 with TRBJ2-7; 11 positions agree with TRBD2. Germline assignment: CDR1 LNHNV and CDR2 YYDKDF (reference sequence). V dropped 5 bases and J dropped 5; count of bases not matched to a gene: 14. This CDR3 is built from 17 residues. CDR3 protein: CATSGWTLAGGSDEQYF. The CDR3 coding sequence is TGTGCCACCAGCGGGTGGACTCTAGCGGGAGGATCGGACGAGCAGTACTTC.

The chain employs TRBV5-1 and TRBJ2-7; maybe TRBD2 (5 bases). Trimming took 0 bases from V and 4 from J, leaving 11 bases between them. The length of the CDR3 is 14 residues. Germline V gene sequence: CDR1 SGHRS, CDR2 YFSETQ. In nucleotides, the CDR3 is TGCGCCAGCAGCTTGGCCTTGCGGGCTTACGAGCAGTACTTC. This gives the protein CASSLALRAYEQYF.

The chain's CDR3 is CASSYGAGELTGANVLTF. CDR3 nucleotide sequence: TGTGCCAGCAGTTACGGGGCAGGGGAGCTAACCGGGGCCAACGTCCTGACTTTC. The chain combines TRBV6-5 with TRBJ2-6; D possibly corresponds to TRBD1 (6 bases). This CDR3 is built from 18 residues. V lost 2 bases to trimming and J lost 4 bases, with 18 bases between them. Germline V CDR1 and CDR2: MNHEY, SVGAGI.

This chain uses TRBV3-1 with TRBJ1-1; D is possibly TRBD1 (5 bases). The CDR3 is 12 amino acids. Germline V CDR1 and CDR2: LGHDT, YNNKEL (reference sequence). Trimming removed 4 bases at V and 11 bases at J, with 14 bases between. CDR3 in DNA: TGTGCCAGCAGCCTCGGGGCCAGGGCCGCTTTCTTT. This sequence encodes CASSLGARAAFF.

This clonotype was seen more than once but under ten times. The V gene is TRBV29-1, the J gene TRBJ2-7; 7 positions match TRBD2. The germline gives CDR1 SQVTM, CDR2 ANQGSEA. J gave up 0 bases and V 8 bases, and 10 bases lay outside the gene matches. The CDR3 has 14 amino acids. The CDR3 region is CSSWVGGSSYEQYF. In DNA, the CDR3 is TGCAGCTCGTGGGTCGGCGGGAGCTCCTACGAGCAGTACTTC.

The chain has TRBV3-1 and TRBJ2-5, with D hard to call. Germline V gene data show CDR1 as LGHDT and CDR2 as YNNKEL (reference sequence). The CDR3 totals 12 residues. The V gene lost 1 base and the J gene lost 9 bases, with 9 bases spanning the gap. The CDR3 here is CASSQVLWAQYF. The CDR3 DNA reads TGTGCCAGCAGCCAAGTTTTATGGGCCCAGTACTTC.

In this sample, this clonotype turned up a few times. The chain has TRBV6-5 and TRBJ2-4, with 10 bases identical to TRBD2. TRBJ2-7 explains the end of the DNA better; the J call may be wrong. The CDR3 runs to 15 residues. CDR1 and CDR2 from the germline V gene are MNHEY and SVGAGI. The CDR3 loop reads CASSRLAGNSYEQYF. The DNA for the CDR3 is TGTGCCAGCAGCCGACTAGCGGGCAACTCCTACGAGCAGTACTTC.

This clonotype was detected a few times. The chain combines TRBV29-1 with TRBJ1-2, with TRBD1 identical over 7 bases. Germline CDR1 and CDR2: SQVTM and ANQGSEA. V shed 4 bases and J 7 bases; nucleotides not matched to a gene: 12. The CDR3 runs 14 residues. The CDR3 loop reads CSVVTGQTEGGYTF. The CDR3 nucleotides are TGCAGCGTTGTGACGGGACAGACTGAGGGTGGCTACACCTTC.